The clone carrying this T cell receptor (beta chain) has more than one count but fewer than ten. Its antigen is as yet unknown. This entry belongs to a study of post-analysis software for immune sequencing data. Study-level background: There were relapsing-remitting, secondary progressive and progressive-relapsing multiple sclerosis among the disease courses included.

TCR beta cDNA libraries included unique molecular identifiers. The yield from approximately 1 to 10 million T cells was roughly 500,000 cDNA molecules in total. From the PCR reads, TCRdb called clonotypes with MiXCR, one entry per CDR3 protein. The sample shows some 800,000 distinct CDR3 sequences, 35% to 55% of them seen only once. Whole-study results and caveats: Strong co-clustering by F measure linked samples that shared a preparation batch.

The sample taken for sequencing was blood. The receptor comes from a girl between 10 and 17 years old with multiple sclerosis.

The DNA of the CDR3 is TGCAGTGCCGCCTTGGATAGCGGGGGCCTCTACAATGAGCAGTTCTTC. Translating it yields CSAALDSGGLYNEQFF. The chain links TRBV20-1 to TRBJ2-1; 9 bases match TRBD2. The CDR3 is 16 residues long. The germline CDR1 and CDR2 sequences are DFQATT and SNEGSKA (reference sequence). The V segment lost 6 bases and the J segment 3 bases; nucleotides outside the gene matches: 12.